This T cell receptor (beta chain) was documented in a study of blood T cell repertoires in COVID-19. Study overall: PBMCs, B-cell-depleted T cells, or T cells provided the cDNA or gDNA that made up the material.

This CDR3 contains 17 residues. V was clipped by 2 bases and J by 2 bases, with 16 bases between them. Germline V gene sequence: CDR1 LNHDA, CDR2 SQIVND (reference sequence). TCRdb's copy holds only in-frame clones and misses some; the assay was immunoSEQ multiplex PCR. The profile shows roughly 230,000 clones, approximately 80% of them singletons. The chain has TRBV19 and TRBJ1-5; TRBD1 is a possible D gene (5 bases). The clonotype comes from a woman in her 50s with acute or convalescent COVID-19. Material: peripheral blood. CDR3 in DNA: TGTGCCAGTAGTATACTGAGTCGGGGGGGAGGCAATCAGCCCCAGCATTTT. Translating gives CASSILSRGGGNQPQHF.